This TCR beta chain was retrieved from a study of blood T cell repertoires in COVID-19. Turning to the study itself: PBMCs, B-cell-depleted T cells, or T cells were the source of the cDNA or gDNA that made up the material.

Donors in Cohort 3 who had recovered were those with two negative PCRs, healthcare professional clearance, or resolution of their symptoms. This CDR3 contains 15 residues. The germline CDR1 and CDR2 sequences are LNHDA and SQIVND (reference sequence). V was pared by 3 bases and J by 10 bases, with 20 bases between. In the study's own analysis: Amplification of reference gene primers was used by the study to estimate nucleated cell counts. Sequencing was performed with immunoSEQ multiplex PCR; in TCRdb, only in-frame clones are kept and a portion is missing. That table gives V, J and clone size, and the DNA gave D and trimming. The sample carries 150,000 to 200,000 clones, more than 75% recorded once.

V usage is TRBV19 and J usage is TRBJ2-3; D might be TRBD2 (5 bases). Sequenced sample: PBMCs or T cells enriched from blood (not recorded which). The sequence was collected from a middle-aged man who had recovered from COVID-19. CDR3 DNA: TGTGCCAGTAGTATCGGTCGGGGAGCGAAACGCGCGCAGTATTTT. Protein: CASSIGRGAKRAQYF.